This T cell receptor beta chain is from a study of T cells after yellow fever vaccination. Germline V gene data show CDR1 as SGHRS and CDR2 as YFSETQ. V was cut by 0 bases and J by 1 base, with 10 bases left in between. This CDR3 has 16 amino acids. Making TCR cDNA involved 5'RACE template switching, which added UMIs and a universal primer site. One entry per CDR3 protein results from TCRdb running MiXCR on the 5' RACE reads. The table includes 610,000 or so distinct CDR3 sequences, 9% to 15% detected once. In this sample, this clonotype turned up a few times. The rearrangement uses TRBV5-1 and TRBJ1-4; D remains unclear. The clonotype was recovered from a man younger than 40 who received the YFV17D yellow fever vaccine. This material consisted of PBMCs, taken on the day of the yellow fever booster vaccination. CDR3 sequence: CASSLGAGGTNEKLFF. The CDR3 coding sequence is TGCGCCAGCAGCTTGGGGGCAGGTGGAACTAATGAAAAACTGTTTTTT. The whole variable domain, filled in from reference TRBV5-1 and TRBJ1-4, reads KAGVTQTPRYLIKTRGQQVTLSCSPISGHRSVSWYQQTPGQGLQFLFEYFSETQRNKGNFPGRFSGRQFSNSRSEMNVSTLELGDSALYLCASSLGAGGTNEKLFFGSGTQLSVL.